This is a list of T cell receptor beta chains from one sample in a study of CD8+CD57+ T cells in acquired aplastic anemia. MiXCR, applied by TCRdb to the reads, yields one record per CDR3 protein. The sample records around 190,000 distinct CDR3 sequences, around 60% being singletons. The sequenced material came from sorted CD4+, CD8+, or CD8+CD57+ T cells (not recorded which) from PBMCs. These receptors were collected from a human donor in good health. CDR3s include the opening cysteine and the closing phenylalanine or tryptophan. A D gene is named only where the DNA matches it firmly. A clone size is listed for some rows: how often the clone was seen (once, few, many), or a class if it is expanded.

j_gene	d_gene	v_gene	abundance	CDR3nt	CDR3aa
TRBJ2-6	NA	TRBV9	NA	TGTGCCAGCAGCCCAACACTCCAACGGAGCTCTGGGGCCAACGTCCTGACTTTC	CASSPTLQRSSGANVLTF
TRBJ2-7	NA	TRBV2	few	TGTGCCAGCATGATATCCGGAGCCTCCTACGAGCAGTACTTC	CASMISGASYEQYF
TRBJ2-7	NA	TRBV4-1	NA	TGCGCCAGCAGCCAAGATCTGGGGCCGACCTACGAGCAGTACTTC	CASSQDLGPTYEQYF
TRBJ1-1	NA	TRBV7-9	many	TGTGCCAGCAGCTCCGGGTCGCCAAAGAGTGGAGAAGCTTTCTTT	CASSSGSPKSGEAFF
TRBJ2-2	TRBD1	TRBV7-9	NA	TGTGCCAGCAGCAGACCGGGACAGACGAACACCGGGGAGCTGTTTTTT	CASSRPGQTNTGELFF
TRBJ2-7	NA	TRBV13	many	TGTGCCAGCAGCGCCGGACCCATAGGAGGATTCTCCTACGAGCAGTACTTC	CASSAGPIGGFSYEQYF
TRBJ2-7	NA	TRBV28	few	TGTGCCAGCGGGTTGGAAAGGGGTGGCTACGAGCAGTACTTC	CASGLERGGYEQYF
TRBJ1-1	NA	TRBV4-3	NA	TGCGCCAGCAGCCGCGAAAGGACAGATGCGAACACTGAAGCTTTCTTT	CASSRERTDANTEAFF
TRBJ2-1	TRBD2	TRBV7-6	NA	TGCGCCAGCAGCTTCTCGACTAGCGGGGGAAACGAGCAGATCTTC	CASSFSTSGGNEQIF
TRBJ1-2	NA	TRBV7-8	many	TGTGCCAGCAGCTTAGAGACGCTATACTATGGCTACACCTTC	CASSLETLYYGYTF
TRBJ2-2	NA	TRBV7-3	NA	TGTGCCAGCAGGACAGGTGACACGAACACCGGGGAGCTGTTTTTT	CASRTGDTNTGELFF
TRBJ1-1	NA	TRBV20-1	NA	TGCAGTGCTAGACAGGACGCGCACAATGAAGCTTTCTTT	CSARQDAHNEAFF
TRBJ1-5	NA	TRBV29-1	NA	TGCAGCGTTGGGGGAGTTAATCAGCCCCAGCATTTT	CSVGGVNQPQHF
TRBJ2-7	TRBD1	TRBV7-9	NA	TGTGCCAGCAGCAAAGGGACAGGGGCCTACGAGCAGTACTTC	CASSKGTGAYEQYF
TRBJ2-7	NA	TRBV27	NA	TGTGCCAGCAGGCGGGACAGAGACTACGAGCAGTACTTC	CASRRDRDYEQYF
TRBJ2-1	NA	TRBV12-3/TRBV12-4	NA	TGTGCCAGCAGGATGAGTCGGGATGAGCAGTTCTTC	CASRMSRDEQFF
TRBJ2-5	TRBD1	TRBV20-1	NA	TGCAGTGCTAGAGACCAGGAGACAGGGAGTGTCTTGGAGACCCAGTACTTC	CSARDQETGSVLETQYF
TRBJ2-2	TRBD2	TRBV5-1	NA	TGCGCCAGCAGCTTGGAGGTTAGCGGGAGCGCCGGGGAGCTGTTTTTT	CASSLEVSGSAGELFF
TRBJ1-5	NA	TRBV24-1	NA	TGTGCCACCAGTGATCAAGGCGGGGGGGGCAATCAGCCCCAGCATTTT	CATSDQGGGGNQPQHF
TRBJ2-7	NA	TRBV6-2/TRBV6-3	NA	TGTGCCAGCAGTTCCCCAACGGGGACCTCCTACGAGCAGTACTTC	CASSSPTGTSYEQYF
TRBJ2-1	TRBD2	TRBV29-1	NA	TGCAGCCTCGGGACTAGCTCTTTCCATGAGCAGTTCTTC	CSLGTSSFHEQFF
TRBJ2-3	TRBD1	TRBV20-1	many	TGCAGTGCTCACCGACAGGGTAGGGCAGATACGCAGTATTTT	CSAHRQGRADTQYF
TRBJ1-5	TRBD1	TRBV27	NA	TGTGCCAGCAGCCGACAGGGGGCGGATTCTCAGCCCCAGCATTTT	CASSRQGADSQPQHF
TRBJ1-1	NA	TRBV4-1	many	TGCGCCAGCAGCCAAGTGGGGGTTGGTGAAGCTTTCTTT	CASSQVGVGEAFF
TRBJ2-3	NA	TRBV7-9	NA	TGTGCCAGCAGCTTATTGGGCGGAGGCACAGATACGCAGTATTTT	CASSLLGGGTDTQYF
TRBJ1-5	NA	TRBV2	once	TGTGCCAGCAACGGACAGCGCAATCAGCCCCAGCATTTT	CASNGQRNQPQHF
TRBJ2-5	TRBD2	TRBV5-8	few	TGTGCCAGCAGTCGGGGACTAGCGGGAGAGGGGGAGACCCAGTACTTC	CASSRGLAGEGETQYF
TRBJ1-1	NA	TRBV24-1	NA	TGTGCCACCAGTGTAATCGGGAGGATGGCTGAAGCTTTCTTT	CATSVIGRMAEAFF
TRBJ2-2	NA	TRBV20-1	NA	TGCAGTGCTAGAAAGGGGCCGCAGAACACCGGGGAGCTGTTTTTT	CSARKGPQNTGELFF
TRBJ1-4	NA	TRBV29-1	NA	TGCAGCGCCGACAGTAGCAATGAAAAACTGTTTTTT	CSADSSNEKLFF
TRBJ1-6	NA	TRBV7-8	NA	TGTGCCAGCAGCTTGACCGGCTCCTATAATTCACCCCTCCACTTT	CASSLTGSYNSPLHF
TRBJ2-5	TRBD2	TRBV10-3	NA	TGTGCCATCAGTGGACTAGCGGGCGGGGGAGAGACCCAGTACTTC	CAISGLAGGGETQYF
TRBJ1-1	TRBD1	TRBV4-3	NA	TGCGCCAGCAGCATTCCGGGACAGACAGATGCGAACACTGAAGCTTTCTTT	CASSIPGQTDANTEAFF
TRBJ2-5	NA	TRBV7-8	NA	TGTGCCAGCAGCTTAGCCGCGCCAGCTAGACATCAAGAGACCCAGTACTTC	CASSLAAPARHQETQYF
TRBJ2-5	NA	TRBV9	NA	TGTGCCAGCAGCGCCCCCGAAGGAGCGGAGCAAGAGACCCAGTACTTC	CASSAPEGAEQETQYF
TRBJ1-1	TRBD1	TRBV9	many	TGTGCCAGCAGCCGGACAGGGGGCATGAACACTGAAGCTTTCTTT	CASSRTGGMNTEAFF
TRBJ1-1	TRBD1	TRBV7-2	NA	TGTGCCAGCAGCTTAGAAAAGACGGGACAGCCTATTTCTGAAGCTTTCTTT	CASSLEKTGQPISEAFF
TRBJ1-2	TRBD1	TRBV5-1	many	TGCGCCAGCAGCTTAGGGACAGGACAGGAATATGGCTACACCTTC	CASSLGTGQEYGYTF
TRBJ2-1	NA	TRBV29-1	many	TGCAGCTTCGATCCAGGTTACTACAATGAGCAGTTCTTC	CSFDPGYYNEQFF
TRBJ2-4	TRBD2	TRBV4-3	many	TGCGCCAGCAGCCAAGATGGTCCCAGCGGGGGAGACATTCAGTACTTC	CASSQDGPSGGDIQYF
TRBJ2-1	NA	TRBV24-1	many	TGTGCCACTGGGAACCGGGACAAATTCCTCGATGAGCAGTTCTTC	CATGNRDKFLDEQFF
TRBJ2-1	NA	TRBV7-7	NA	TGTGCCAGCGGTACAGGTCTCAATGAGCAGTTCTTC	CASGTGLNEQFF
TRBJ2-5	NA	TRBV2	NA	TGTGCCAGCAGTGATAGGGAGACCCAGTACTTC	CASSDRETQYF
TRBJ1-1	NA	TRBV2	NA	TGTGCCAGCACTCAAAAGGGTCGAGTAAATAGCGGCACTGAAGCTTTCTTT	CASTQKGRVNSGTEAFF
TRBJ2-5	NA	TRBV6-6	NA	TGTGCCAGCCTCGGGACCCAGTACTTC	CASLGTQYF
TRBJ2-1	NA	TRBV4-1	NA	TGTGCCAGCACTAACGGGGACTCGGACTCCTACAATGAGCAGTTCTTC	CASTNGDSDSYNEQFF